The clone carrying this T cell receptor (beta chain) occurred once. These data come from a study of blood T cell repertoires in COVID-19. Study details: The analysed material was cDNA or gDNA that came from T cells, B-cell-depleted T cells, or PBMCs.

Recruitment covered 20 to 25 US areas and drew participants whose ages spanned about 18 to 90 years. Each participant's cohort was designated according to participant-reported clinical history. Cohort 3 donors counted as recovered after two negative PCRs, clearance, or resolved symptoms. Produced via immunoSEQ multiplex PCR; TCRdb's table is partial and in-frame only. The sample lists 150,000 to 250,000 clones, about 80% seen once, with roughly 7% in the top ten. CDR1 SGHAT and CDR2 FQDESV come from the germline V gene (reference sequence). Germline trimming cut 4 bases from V and 4 bases from J; bases unmatched to any gene: 6. The CDR3 contains 15 residues.

The TCR was taken from a man aged 35 to 55 who had recovered from COVID-19. The chain is built from TRBV11-1 and TRBJ1-4; 7 bases are shared with TRBD1. Sequencing was carried out using PBMCs or T cells enriched from blood (not recorded which). CDR3 protein: CASSYTGTVNEKLFF. As DNA, the CDR3 is TGTGCCAGCAGCTACACCGGGACAGTTAATGAAAAACTGTTTTTT.